This TCR beta chain emerged from a study of blood T cell repertoires in COVID-19. Study context: The samples span acute and convalescent COVID-19 from the United States, Italy and Spain. In each case, the material was cDNA or gDNA derived from T cells, B-cell-depleted T cells, or PBMCs.

Under the authors' procedure: Cell counts per sample came from amplifying reference gene primers. Sequenced by immunoSEQ multiplex PCR; TCRdb stores in-frame clones only, minus some. The DNA gave D and trimming, while V, J and clone size come from that table. The sample lists some 150,000 clones, 82% occurring once. V dropped 6 bases and J dropped 11; count of bases not matched to a gene: 9. The germline CDR1 and CDR2 sequences are ENHRY and SYGVKD. This CDR3 comprises 12 residues. Sample: peripheral blood. V and J are TRBV10-3 and TRBJ1-1, with 7 bases lining up with TRBD1. The origin of this receptor is a woman aged 80 or over with acute or convalescent COVID-19. This chain's CDR3 is CAISDDRERAFF. The CDR3 DNA follows: TGTGCCATCAGCGACGACAGGGAAAGGGCTTTCTTT.